The clone carrying this TCR beta chain was observed a single time. Its antigen is not known. Then a second PCR, running about 6 to 12 cycles, was carried out with a sample-barcoded 5' primer and a J-beta primer mix. TCRdb used MiXCR to reprocess the 5' RACE reads, holding one entry per CDR3 protein. The profile shows hundreds of thousands of distinct CDR3 sequences, around 27% of them singletons. V lost 0 bases, J lost 9 bases, and 8 bases stayed unmatched. Looked up from germline, CDR1 is DFQATT and CDR2 is SNEGSKA (reference sequence). The CDR3 length is 14 residues. This sample is drawn from a study of blood T cells in healthy people across ages. Study-level results: There was a strong correlation between TCR beta diversity and naive T cell percentage.

These same records also appear under a second study, on T cells of mothers and their children. Turning to that study: Every mother produced more than 9.5 million TCR beta CDR3 reads, whereas every child provided roughly 3 million.

The clonotype was recovered from a boy aged 2 to 9 in good health. The J gene is TRBJ2-1, the V gene TRBV20-1, with 7 bases aligning to TRBD2. Specimen: blood. This CDR3 is CSARDRTSLGEQFF. As DNA, the CDR3 is TGCAGTGCTAGAGATCGGACTAGTCTTGGTGAGCAGTTCTTC.